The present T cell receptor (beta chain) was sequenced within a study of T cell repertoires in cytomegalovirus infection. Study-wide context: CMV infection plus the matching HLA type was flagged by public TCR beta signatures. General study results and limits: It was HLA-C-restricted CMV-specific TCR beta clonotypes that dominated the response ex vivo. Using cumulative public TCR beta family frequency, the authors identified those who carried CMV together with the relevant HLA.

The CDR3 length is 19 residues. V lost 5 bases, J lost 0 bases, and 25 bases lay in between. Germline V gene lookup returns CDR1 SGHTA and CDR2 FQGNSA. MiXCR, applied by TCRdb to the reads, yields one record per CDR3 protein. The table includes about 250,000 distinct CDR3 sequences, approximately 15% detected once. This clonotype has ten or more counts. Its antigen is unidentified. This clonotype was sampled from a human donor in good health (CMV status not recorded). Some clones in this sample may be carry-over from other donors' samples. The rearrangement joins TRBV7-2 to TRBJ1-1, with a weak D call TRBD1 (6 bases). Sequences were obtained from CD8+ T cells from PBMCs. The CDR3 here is CASSLGTLTQRTVNTEAFF. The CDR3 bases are TGTGCCAGCAGCCTGGGAACCTTGACACAACGGACAGTGAACACTGAAGCTTTCTTT. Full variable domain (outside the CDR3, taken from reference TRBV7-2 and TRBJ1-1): GAGVSQSPSNKVTEKGKDVELRCDPISGHTALYWYRQSLGQGLEFLIYFQGNSAPDKSGLPSDRFSAERTGGSVSTLTIQRTQQEDSAVYLCASSLGTLTQRTVNTEAFFGQGTRLTVV.